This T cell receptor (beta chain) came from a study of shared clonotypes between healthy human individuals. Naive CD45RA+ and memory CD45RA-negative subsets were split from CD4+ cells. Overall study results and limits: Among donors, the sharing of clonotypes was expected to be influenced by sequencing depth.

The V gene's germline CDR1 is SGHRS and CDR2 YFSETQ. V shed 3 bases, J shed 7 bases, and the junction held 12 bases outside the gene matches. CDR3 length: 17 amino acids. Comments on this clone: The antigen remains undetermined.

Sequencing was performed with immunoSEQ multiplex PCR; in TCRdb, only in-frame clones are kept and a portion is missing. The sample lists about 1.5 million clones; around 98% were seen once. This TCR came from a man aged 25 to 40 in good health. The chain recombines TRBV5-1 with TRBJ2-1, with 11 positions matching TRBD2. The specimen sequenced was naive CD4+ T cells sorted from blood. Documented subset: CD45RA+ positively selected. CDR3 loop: CASSSGLIAGGGNEQFF. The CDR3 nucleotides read TGCGCCAGCAGCTCCGGCCTGATAGCGGGAGGGGGGAATGAGCAGTTCTTC.